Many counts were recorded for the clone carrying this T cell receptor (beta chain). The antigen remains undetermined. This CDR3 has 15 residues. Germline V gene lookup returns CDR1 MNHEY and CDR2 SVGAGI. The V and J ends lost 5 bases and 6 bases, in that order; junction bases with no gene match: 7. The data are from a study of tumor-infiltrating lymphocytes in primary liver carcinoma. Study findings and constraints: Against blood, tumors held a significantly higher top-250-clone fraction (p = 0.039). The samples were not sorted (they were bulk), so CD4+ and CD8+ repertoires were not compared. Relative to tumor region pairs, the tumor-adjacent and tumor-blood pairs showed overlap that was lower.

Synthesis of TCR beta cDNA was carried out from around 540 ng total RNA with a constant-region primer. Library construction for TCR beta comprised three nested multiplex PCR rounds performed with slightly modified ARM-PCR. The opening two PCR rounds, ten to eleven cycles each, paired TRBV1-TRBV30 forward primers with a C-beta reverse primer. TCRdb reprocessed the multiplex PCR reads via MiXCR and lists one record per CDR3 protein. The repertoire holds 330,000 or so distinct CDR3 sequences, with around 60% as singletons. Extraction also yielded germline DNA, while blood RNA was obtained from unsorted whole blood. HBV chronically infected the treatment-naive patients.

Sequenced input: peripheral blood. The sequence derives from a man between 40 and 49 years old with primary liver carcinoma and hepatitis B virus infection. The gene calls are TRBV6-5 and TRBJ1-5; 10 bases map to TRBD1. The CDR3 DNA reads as TGTGCCAGCAGTCCCGGGACAGGGGTTGGTCAGCCCCAGCATTTT. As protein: CASSPGTGVGQPQHF.